These 4 T cell receptor beta chains originate from one sample sequenced in a study of blood T cell repertoires in COVID-19. Clones were sequenced by immunoSEQ multiplex PCR, and TCRdb holds only the in-frame ones, with some missing. The data contain around 190,000 clones, more than 80% of them singletons. Source material: peripheral blood. These receptors came from a woman aged 60-75 years with acute or convalescent COVID-19.

This clone has just a few counts. The genes are TRBV7-2 and TRBJ1-1, with D possibly matching TRBD1 (5 bases). The CDR3 covers 14 residues. CDR1 and CDR2 (germline): SGHTA, FQGNSA. The V end lost 5 bases, the J end lost 11 bases, and 21 bases lay between the germline ends. CDR3 sequence reads: CASSPNPGISEAFF. CDR3 in DNA: TGTGCCAGCAGCCCGAACCCAGGGATCTCAGAGGCTTTCTTT. Full variable domain (missing parts from reference TRBV7-2 and TRBJ1-1): GAGVSQSPSNKVTEKGKDVELRCDPISGHTALYWYRQSLGQGLEFLIYFQGNSAPDKSGLPSDRFSAERTGGSVSTLTIQRTQQEDSAVYLCASSPNPGISEAFFGQGTRLTVV.

The chain employs TRBV30 and TRBJ1-1; D possibly corresponds to TRBD1 (6 bases). Germline assignment: CDR1 GTSNPN and CDR2 SVGIG (reference sequence). V was cut by 7 bases and J by 0 bases, with 15 bases left in between. This CDR3 comprises 14 residues. The CDR3 region is CASQRGGVNTEAFF. In nucleotides, the CDR3 is TGTGCCTCCCAAAGGGGGGGAGTGAACACTGAAGCTTTCTTT.

The table lists this clone with a few counts. The chain employs TRBV30 and TRBJ2-3, with TRBD2 matching over 7 bases. V lost 3 bases, J lost 6 bases, and 15 bases stayed unmatched. The germline gives CDR1 GTSNPN, CDR2 SVGIG (reference sequence). The CDR3 loop spans 16 amino acids. For the CDR3, the DNA is TGTGCCTGGAGCGTAGCGGGTGCAAATGTAATGGATACGCAGTATTTT. Encoded protein: CAWSVAGANVMDTQYF.

The genes are TRBV5-1 and TRBJ1-2, with TRBD1 matching over 7 bases. With V trimmed by 0 bases and J by 7 bases, 6 bases remained unmatched. The CDR3 is 14 residues long. Looked up from germline, CDR1 is SGHRS and CDR2 is YFSETQ. The CDR3 loop reads CASSLVQGLSGYTF. In DNA, the CDR3 is TGCGCCAGCAGCTTGGTACAGGGGCTGTCTGGCTACACCTTC.